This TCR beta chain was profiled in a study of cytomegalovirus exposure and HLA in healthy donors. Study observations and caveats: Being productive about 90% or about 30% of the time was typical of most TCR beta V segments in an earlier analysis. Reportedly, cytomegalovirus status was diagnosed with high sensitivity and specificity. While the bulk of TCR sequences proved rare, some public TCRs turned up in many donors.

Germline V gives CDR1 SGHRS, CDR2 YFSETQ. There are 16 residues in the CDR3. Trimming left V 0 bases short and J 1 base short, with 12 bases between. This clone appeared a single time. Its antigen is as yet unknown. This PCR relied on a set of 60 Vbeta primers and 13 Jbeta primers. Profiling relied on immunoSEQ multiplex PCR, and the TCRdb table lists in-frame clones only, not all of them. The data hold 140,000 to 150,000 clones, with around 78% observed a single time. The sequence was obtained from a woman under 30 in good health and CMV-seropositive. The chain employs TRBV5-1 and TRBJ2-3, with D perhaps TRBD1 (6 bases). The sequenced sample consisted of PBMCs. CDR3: CASSLVARQGTDTQYF. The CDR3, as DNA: TGCGCCAGCAGCTTGGTCGCGCGACAGGGCACAGATACGCAGTATTTT.